Below, 23 T cell receptor beta chains from the same sample are listed, as sequenced in a study of T cells after yellow fever vaccination. TCRdb redid the calling of the 5' RACE reads with MiXCR, one entry per CDR3 protein. There are 300,000 to 350,000 distinct CDR3 sequences in the sample; roughly 10% occur only once, and 3.3% lies in the top ten. Here the sequenced sample was CD4+ T cells sorted from PBMCs, taken 45 days after the yellow fever booster vaccination. The origin of the receptors is a man between 18 and 35 years old who received the YFV17D yellow fever vaccine.

The CDR3 region has the DNA TGTGCCAGCTCACTACAGGAGAACACCGGGGAGCTGTTTTTT. Its protein is CASSLQENTGELFF. The chain is built from TRBV18 and TRBJ2-2, with a tentative D call TRBD1 (5 bases). Germline V gene lookup returns CDR1 KGHSH and CDR2 LQKENI. The CDR3 is made up of 14 amino acids. V lost 4 bases, J lost 1 base, and 7 bases lay in between. Combining the CDR3 with reference TRBV18 and TRBJ2-2 gives the whole variable domain NAGVMQNPRHLVRRRGQEARLRCSPMKGHSHVYWYRQLPEEGLKFMVYLQKENIIDESGMPKERFSAEFPKEGPSILRIQQVVRGDSAAYFCASSLQENTGELFFGEGSRLTVL.

This clonotype appeared a few times. This sequence joins TRBV7-9 and TRBJ1-6; D not resolved. The CDR3 runs 15 residues. Per the germline V gene, CDR1 is SEHNR and CDR2 is FQNEAQ (reference sequence). Trimming took off 5 bases at V and 2 bases at J, with 10 bases between the two ends. For the CDR3, the DNA is TGTGCCAGCAGCCCTCCTGGCACCTATAATTCACCCCTCCACTTT. This sequence encodes CASSPPGTYNSPLHF.

The count of this clonotype is one. The chain recombines TRBV5-1 with TRBJ1-2; D not resolved. Trimming removed 4 bases from V and 3 bases from J, with 10 bases in between. Germline V CDR1 and CDR2: SGHRS, YFSETQ. CDR3 length equals 13 residues. The CDR3 bases are TGCGCCAGCAGCCGACTCGGGGACTATGGCTACACCTTC. This sequence encodes CASSRLGDYGYTF. The entire variable domain, with the rest obtained from reference TRBV5-1 and TRBJ1-2, is as follows: KAGVTQTPRYLIKTRGQQVTLSCSPISGHRSVSWYQQTPGQGLQFLFEYFSETQRNKGNFPGRFSGRQFSNSRSEMNVSTLELGDSALYLCASSRLGDYGYTFGSGTRLTVV.

This clonotype was seen a handful of times. The rearrangement uses TRBV7-2 and TRBJ2-3, with no clear D. The germline V gene encodes CDR1 SGHTA and CDR2 FQGNSA. This CDR3 is built from 13 residues. The V end lost 2 bases, the J end lost 6 bases, and 9 bases lay between the germline ends. The CDR3 is CASSLTSMDTQYF. CDR3 sequence (DNA): TGTGCCAGCAGCTTAACGTCAATGGATACGCAGTATTTT. Full variable domain (remainder filled in from reference TRBV7-2 and TRBJ2-3): GAGVSQSPSNKVTEKGKDVELRCDPISGHTALYWYRQSLGQGLEFLIYFQGNSAPDKSGLPSDRFSAERTGGSVSTLTIQRTQQEDSAVYLCASSLTSMDTQYFGPGTRLTVL.

This clonotype appeared a few times. The genes are TRBV4-2 and TRBJ1-1; D unclear. The CDR3 is 14 residues long. Deletions cut 0 bases from V and 4 bases from J, with 9 bases between. The germline V gene has CDR1 LGHNA and CDR2 YNFKEQ. In DNA form, the CDR3 reads TGTGCCAGCAGCCAAGAGGCCCTCGGCACTGAAGCTTTCTTT. Its protein product is CASSQEALGTEAFF.

This clonotype was detected a few times. V is TRBV5-1 and J is TRBJ1-5; TRBD1 agrees at 7 bases. The germline V gene encodes CDR1 SGHRS and CDR2 YFSETQ. The CDR3 has 15 amino acids. V gave up 1 base and J gave up 7 bases; unmatched junction bases: 8. CDR3 amino acids: CASSLNTGVEQPQHF. CDR3 nucleotides: TGCGCCAGCAGCTTGAATACAGGGGTTGAGCAGCCCCAGCATTTT.

This chain links TRBV2 with TRBJ2-2; D is uncertain. This CDR3 is 14 amino acids long. The V gene's germline CDR1 is SNHLY and CDR2 FYNNEI. V gave up 7 bases and J gave up 0 bases, with 9 bases separating them. CDR3 region: CASKGPPNTGELFF. The CDR3 coding sequence is TGTGCCAGCAAAGGCCCTCCGAACACCGGGGAGCTGTTTTTT.

This clonotype was seen a handful of times. The CDR3 sequence is CASSLLTGTETQYF. CDR3 coding DNA: TGTGCCAGCAGTCTACTGACAGGGACGGAGACCCAGTACTTC. The V and J genes are TRBV27 and TRBJ2-5, with 7 bases aligning to TRBD1. There are 14 residues in the CDR3. CDR1 is MNHEY, CDR2 SMNVEV, per germline (reference sequence). J was trimmed by 5 bases and V by 5 bases; bases with no gene match: 8.

This clonotype was seen a few times. This chain uses TRBV7-9 with TRBJ2-1; 11 bases are shared with TRBD2. Germline V gene lookup returns CDR1 SEHNR and CDR2 FQNEAQ (reference sequence). The CDR3 consists of 15 residues. V lost 5 bases to trimming and J lost 5 bases; unmatched junction nucleotides: 5. DNA of the CDR3: TGTGCCAGCAGCAAACTAGCGGGGGCCAACAATGAGCAGTTCTTC. Its translation is CASSKLAGANNEQFF. Using reference TRBV7-9 and TRBJ2-1 for the parts outside the CDR3, the full variable domain is DTGVSQNPRHKITKRGQNVTFRCDPISEHNRLYWYRQTLGQGPEFLTYFQNEAQLEKSRLLSDRFSAERPKGSFSTLEIQRTEQGDSAMYLCASSKLAGANNEQFFGPGTRLTVL.

The genes are TRBV7-2 and TRBJ2-1, with D perhaps matching TRBD1 (5 bases). V gave up 1 base and J gave up 14 bases, with 12 bases separating them. The germline CDR1 and CDR2 sequences are SGHTA and FQGNSA. This CDR3 is 12 amino acids long. The CDR3 DNA follows: TGTGCCAGCAGCTTAGGGCAGGGTGTTAAGTTCTTC. Translation gives CASSLGQGVKFF.

The chain recombines TRBV20-1 with TRBJ2-7; 10 bases are a match to TRBD2. This CDR3 has 14 amino acids. V trimming: 0 bases; J trimming: 6 bases; junction bases outside the gene matches: 5. Per the germline V gene, CDR1 is DFQATT and CDR2 is SNEGSKA (reference sequence). In DNA, the CDR3 is TGCAGTGCTAGAGATCATAGCGGGGGGCGCGAGCAGTACTTC. As protein: CSARDHSGGREQYF.

This clonotype has at least ten counts. The V and J genes are TRBV7-3 and TRBJ2-3, with TRBD2 identical over 8 bases. The CDR3 totals 16 residues. Trimming took 1 base from V and 5 from J; bases not matched to a gene: 8. The germline gives CDR1 SGHTA, CDR2 FQGTGA. The CDR3 DNA sequence: TGTGCCAGCAGCTTAAATACCGGGGGGGTCGGAGATACGCAGTATTTT. It yields the protein CASSLNTGGVGDTQYF.

In its sample, this clonotype was seen a few times. The chain has TRBV27 and TRBJ1-4; 9 nucleotides line up with TRBD1. CDR1 and CDR2 from the germline V gene are MNHEY and SMNVEV (reference sequence). The CDR3 covers 15 residues. After removal of 6 bases from V and 7 bases from J, the junction contained 9 bases not matched to a gene. This CDR3 reads CASRPDRGFGEKLFF. The CDR3 region has the DNA TGTGCCAGCAGGCCCGACAGGGGGTTTGGTGAAAAACTGTTTTTT. Full variable domain (outside the CDR3, taken from reference TRBV27 and TRBJ1-4): EAQVTQNPRYLITVTGKKLTVTCSQNMNHEYMSWYRQDPGLGLRQIYYSMNVEVTDKGDVPEGYKVSRKEKRNFPLILESPSPNQTSLYFCASRPDRGFGEKLFFGSGTQLSVL.

This sequence joins TRBV5-1 and TRBJ1-2, with D possibly matching TRBD1 (6 bases). Trimming stripped 5 bases from V and 4 bases from J, with 15 bases between. This CDR3 is built from 14 residues. The germline CDR1 and CDR2 sequences are SGHRS and YFSETQ. The CDR3 DNA sequence: TGCGCCAGCAGAGCCTTAGGGACAAGCTATGGCTACACCTTC. This encodes CASRALGTSYGYTF.

In this sample, this clonotype turned up a few times. The chain has TRBV3-1 and TRBJ2-7; no reliable D call. From germline, CDR1 is LGHDT and CDR2 YNNKEL (reference sequence). V lost 4 bases and J lost 6, with 13 bases in between. The CDR3 sequence is 13 residues long. CDR3 sequence (DNA): TGTGCCAGCAGCCGATCTGGGTTACTCGAGCAGTACTTC. It codes for CASSRSGLLEQYF.

This clonotype was found a few times. The V call is TRBV5-6, the J call TRBJ2-3; a weak D match, TRBD1 (5 bases). CDR1 and CDR2 (germline): SGHDT, YYEEEE. The CDR3 totals 14 residues. V was trimmed by 1 base and J by 8 bases, leaving 14 bases between them. CDR3 DNA sequence: TGTGCCAGCAGCTTGAGGGGAAGCTCGGTTACGCAGTATTTT. It is translated as CASSLRGSSVTQYF.

This clonotype was seen only a few times. The V and J genes are TRBV11-2 and TRBJ1-5, with D hard to call. The CDR3 is 14 residues long. The V end lost 3 bases, the J end lost 6 bases, and 12 bases lay between the germline ends. CDR1 SGHAT and CDR2 FQNNGV come from the germline V gene. The CDR3 coding sequence is TGTGCCAGCAGCTTCTCAGTAGCCGGTCAGCCCCAGCATTTT. Its protein is CASSFSVAGQPQHF.

The chain couples TRBV7-2 to TRBJ1-6, with no clear D. Germline CDR1 and CDR2: SGHTA and FQGNSA. The CDR3 runs to 16 residues. V lost 3 bases to trimming and J lost 0 bases, with 9 bases between them. CDR3: CASSFLESSYNSPLHF. The CDR3 region has the DNA TGTGCCAGCAGCTTCTTGGAAAGCTCCTATAATTCACCCCTCCACTTT.

This clonotype was recorded at least ten times. V is TRBV9 and J is TRBJ2-2; D possibly corresponds to TRBD1 (6 bases). Germline V gives CDR1 SGDLS, CDR2 YYNGEE. The CDR3 has 16 amino acids. V lost 5 bases and J 3 bases, leaving 17 bases between the germline ends. CDR3 loop: CASRNYGAGDTGELFF. CDR3 DNA sequence: TGTGCCAGCAGAAACTATGGGGCAGGGGACACCGGGGAGCTGTTTTTT.

The sample holds a few counts of this clonotype. This rearrangement joins TRBV7-6 to TRBJ2-7; 7 bases agree with TRBD2. Germline CDR1 is SGHVS and CDR2 is FNYEAQ. This CDR3 is 15 amino acids long. V trimming: 5 bases; J trimming: 5 bases; junction bases outside the gene matches: 12. In DNA, the CDR3 is TGTGCCAGCAGCCTCCCTCCCGGGGGGTTGAACGAGCAGTACTTC. The encoded protein is CASSLPPGGLNEQYF.

This clonotype came up a few times. This rearrangement joins TRBV6-6 to TRBJ2-3; D is undetermined. The CDR3 sequence is 14 residues long. The V end lost 2 bases, the J end lost 0 bases, and 6 bases lay between the germline ends. Germline V gene lookup returns CDR1 MNHNY and CDR2 SVGAGI (reference sequence). CDR3: CASSYVPSTDTQYF. The CDR3, as DNA: TGTGCCAGCAGTTACGTACCTAGCACAGATACGCAGTATTTT.

CDR3 in DNA: TGTGCCAGCAGCTTAAATGTACCGGCAGGGCTTAGGGGCTACACCTTC. Translated: CASSLNVPAGLRGYTF. J is TRBJ1-2 and V is TRBV7-2, with D possibly matching TRBD1 (5 bases). The CDR3 is 16 residues long. CDR1 is SGHTA, CDR2 FQGNSA, per germline. Deletions cut 2 bases from V and 8 bases from J, with 21 bases between.

The DNA for the CDR3 is TGCGCCAGCAGCCAAGAATCGCGGGTGACAGATACGCAGTATTTT. It translates to CASSQESRVTDTQYF. The rearrangement uses TRBV4-3 and TRBJ2-3; a weak D match, TRBD2 (5 bases). With 0 bases removed from V and 3 bases from J, the gap between germline ends came to 10 bases. CDR1 is LGHNA, CDR2 YSLEER, per germline. The CDR3 sequence is 15 residues long.